This entry describes one TCR beta chain. Germline V CDR1 and CDR2: LGHNA, YSLEER. V was shortened by 1 base and J by 0 bases, with 6 bases between the two germline ends. This CDR3 has 15 residues. The data originate from a study of control samples from healthy donors and cancer patients. Some clones are missing from TCRdb's copy, which holds only in-frame ones; the method was immunoSEQ multiplex PCR. The table records about 69,000 clones, around four fifths of them present only once. The source is a woman aged 50 to 60 with lung cancer. The chain carries TRBV4-3 and TRBJ1-4; no definite D call. Sequencing was done on a sample of PBMCs. The CDR3 spells CASSQGYPTNEKLFF. CDR3 nucleotides: TGCGCCAGCAGCCAAGGGTACCCAACTAATGAAAAACTGTTTTTT.